A single sample is the source of the 25 T cell receptor beta chains below, sequenced in a study of shared clonotypes between healthy human individuals. Assay used: immunoSEQ multiplex PCR; TCRdb lists only in-frame clones, some missing. The sample yields about 1 million clones, under 80% seen once. The sequencing input was memory CD4+ T cells sorted from blood. Stated subset: CD45RA-negative fraction. The receptors were gathered from a man younger than 30 in good health.

This clone was picked up a small number of times. The rearrangement uses TRBV29-1 and TRBJ2-5; 10 bases line up with TRBD1. The CDR3 sequence is 13 residues long. CDR1 SQVTM and CDR2 ANQGSEA come from the germline V gene. Trimming removed 5 bases from V and 7 bases from J; junction bases left unmatched: 7. The CDR3 reads CSVTGTGDGTQYF. The CDR3 DNA follows: TGCAGCGTTACCGGGACAGGGGACGGGACCCAGTACTTC. Full variable domain (outside the CDR3, taken from reference TRBV29-1 and TRBJ2-5): SAVISQKPSRDICQRGTSLTIQCQVDSQVTMMFWYRQQPGQSLTLIATANQGSEATYESGFVIDKFPISRPNLTFSTLTVSNMSPEDSSIYLCSVTGTGDGTQYFGPGTRLLVL.

This chain connects TRBV7-9 to TRBJ1-1; 7 bases align to TRBD1. There are 14 residues in the CDR3. CDR1 SEHNR and CDR2 FQNEAQ come from the germline V gene (reference sequence). The V gene end was trimmed by 2 bases and the J gene end by 3 bases; junction bases not matched to a gene: 3. CDR3 bases: TGTGCCAGCAGCTTACGACAGGGCGACACTGAAGCTTTCTTT. This translates into CASSLRQGDTEAFF. The full variable domain, its missing parts supplied by reference TRBV7-9 and TRBJ1-1, is DTGVSQNPRHKITKRGQNVTFRCDPISEHNRLYWYRQTLGQGPEFLTYFQNEAQLEKSRLLSDRFSAERPKGSFSTLEIQRTEQGDSAMYLCASSLRQGDTEAFFGQGTRLTVV.

The chain carries TRBV5-6 and TRBJ2-5; TRBD1 agrees at 10 bases. The J call is uncertain, as TRBJ2-7 better fits the DNA end. Germline V CDR1 and CDR2: SGHDT, YYEEEE. The CDR3 contains 15 residues. CDR3 sequence (DNA): TGTGCCAGCAAACTCTCGGGGACAGGGGCCTACGAGCAGTACTTC. Translating gives CASKLSGTGAYEQYF.

Comments on this clone: Distinct nucleotide sequences in the sample also encode this CDR3. Written as DNA, the CDR3 is TGCGCCAGCAGCTTGGCCGGCAGGGCGAACACCGGGGAGCTGTTTTTT. Translation gives CASSLAGRANTGELFF. The chain links TRBV5-1 to TRBJ2-2; weak D call: TRBD1 (5 bases). The CDR3 runs 16 residues. CDR1 and CDR2 (germline): SGHRS, YFSETQ. V lost 0 bases to trimming and J lost 0 bases, with 9 bases between them.

V gene TRBV4-1 combines with J gene TRBJ2-3; D remains unclear. Germline assignment: CDR1 MGHRA and CDR2 YSYEKL. The CDR3 runs 15 residues. V was cut by 4 bases and J by 4 bases, with 15 bases left in between. CDR3 coding DNA: TGCGCCAGCAGCCGCCGAGGACCTGGATCAGATACGCAGTATTTT. Translating it yields CASSRRGPGSDTQYF.

The table lists this clone with a count of one. The J gene is TRBJ1-3, the V gene TRBV28; unclear D gene. The ends were cut back, 6 bases at V and 3 bases at J, with 21 bases in the middle. The germline V gene has CDR1 MDHEN and CDR2 SYDVKM. The CDR3 extends over 17 amino acids. This chain's CDR3 is CASSSSSGLLGGNTIYF. The CDR3 region has the DNA TGTGCCAGCAGCTCCTCGTCCGGGCTCTTAGGTGGAAACACCATATATTTT.

The V call is TRBV10-3, the J call TRBJ1-2, with a weak D call TRBD1 (5 bases). This CDR3 is 16 amino acids long. The V gene lost 2 bases and the J gene lost 4 bases, with 17 bases spanning the gap. CDR1 and CDR2 from the germline V gene are ENHRY and SYGVKD. This CDR3 is CAISELGTIGVYGYTF. The CDR3 nucleotides read TGTGCCATCAGTGAGCTGGGGACTATTGGGGTCTATGGCTACACCTTC.

This clone appeared once. The genes are TRBV2 and TRBJ2-5, with 8 nucleotides matching TRBD1. The V and J ends lost 4 bases and 4 bases, in that order; junction bases with no gene match: 5. The CDR3 consists of 14 residues. Germline V lookup: CDR1 SNHLY, CDR2 FYNNEI. The CDR3 nucleotides read TGTGCCAGCAGTGTCGGACAGGGATTAGAGACCCAGTACTTC. The encoded protein is CASSVGQGLETQYF.

V and J are TRBV30 and TRBJ1-5; 11 nucleotides align to TRBD1. The length of the CDR3 is 15 residues. CDR1 GTSNPN and CDR2 SVGIG come from the germline V gene (reference sequence). V lost 7 bases and J lost 4; bases outside the gene matches: 9. The CDR3 protein is CALTPGTGGNQPQHF. In DNA, the CDR3 is TGTGCCTTAACCCCCGGGACAGGGGGAAATCAGCCCCAGCATTTT.

The chain uses TRBV6-5 and TRBJ1-2; no reliable D call. This CDR3 spans 14 amino acids. V lost 2 bases and J 8 bases, leaving 15 bases between the germline ends. Germline CDR1 is MNHEY and CDR2 is SVGAGI. In nucleotides, the CDR3 is TGTGCCAGCAGTTACAGGGCGGCGGGGAGCGGCTACACCTTC. It translates to CASSYRAAGSGYTF.

The V gene is TRBV28, the J gene TRBJ1-1, with D possibly TRBD1 on 6 matching bases. The CDR3 length is 16 residues. The germline V gene has CDR1 MDHEN and CDR2 SYDVKM. V was cut by 8 bases and J by 3 bases, with 22 bases left in between. The CDR3 sequence is CASLAGVRYMDTEAFF. The CDR3 nucleotides read TGTGCCAGCCTCGCAGGGGTAAGGTATATGGACACTGAAGCTTTCTTT.

The chain couples TRBV7-8 to TRBJ1-2; D is uncertain. CDR1 is SGHVS, CDR2 FQNEAQ, per germline. Trimming took 6 bases from V and 8 from J, leaving 4 bases between them. The CDR3 spans 9 residues. The CDR3 DNA sequence: TGTGCCAGCAGGAGCGGCTACACCTTC. Encoded protein: CASRSGYTF.

V usage is TRBV29-1 and J usage is TRBJ2-7, with 9 bases that match TRBD2. V was pared by 6 bases and J by 2 bases, with 5 bases of the junction left unmatched. CDR3 size: 13 residues. Germline V gene data show CDR1 as SQVTM and CDR2 as ANQGSEA. The CDR3 is CSVSSGEAYEQYF. CDR3 bases: TGCAGCGTCTCTAGCGGGGAAGCCTACGAGCAGTACTTC.

This clone was counted at least ten times. This chain uses TRBV10-3 with TRBJ2-7; D is ambiguous. V was trimmed by 2 bases and J by 6 bases, leaving 5 bases between them. CDR3 length equals 11 residues. In germline, CDR1 is ENHRY, CDR2 SYGVKD. CDR3 in amino acids: CAISEGSEQYF. CDR3 DNA sequence: TGTGCCATCAGTGAGGGATCCGAGCAGTACTTC.

The chain combines TRBV28 with TRBJ1-2; D is perhaps TRBD1 (5 bases). V was pared by 3 bases and J by 4 bases, with 12 bases between. Germline values: CDR1 MDHEN, CDR2 SYDVKM. This CDR3 is built from 14 residues. The CDR3 bases are TGTGCCAGCAGTTTGGGGCAGGACGGCTATGGCTACACCTTC. Residues: CASSLGQDGYGYTF.

This clone was counted between two and nine times. Other DNA sequences within the sample encode an identical CDR3. The V and J genes are TRBV2 and TRBJ1-1; D unresolved. The CDR3 contains 13 residues. V lost 2 bases, J lost 1 base, and 5 bases lay in between. CDR1 and CDR2 from the germline V gene are SNHLY and FYNNEI. CDR3: CASSERRNTEAFF. DNA of the CDR3: TGTGCCAGCAGTGAAAGGCGGAACACTGAAGCTTTCTTT.

The chain is built from TRBV18 and TRBJ1-1; no clear D gene. The CDR3 runs 16 residues. From germline, CDR1 is KGHSH and CDR2 LQKENI. The V end lost 9 bases, the J end lost 1 base, and 21 bases lay between the germline ends. DNA for the CDR3: TGTGCCAGTACGTGGGGAAGGGTGAGGGAGAACACTGAAGCTTTCTTT. Encoded protein: CASTWGRVRENTEAFF.

This clone was counted a few times. V gene TRBV28 combines with J gene TRBJ1-2; no definite D call. CDR3 size: 15 residues. The germline V gene encodes CDR1 MDHEN and CDR2 SYDVKM. V lost 4 bases and J 4 bases, leaving 16 bases between the germline ends. The CDR3 protein is CASSSAPGRSYGYTF. CDR3 bases: TGTGCCAGCAGTTCCGCCCCCGGACGGAGCTATGGCTACACCTTC.

Worth noting for this clone: Other DNA sequences in the sample encode the same CDR3. The CDR3 DNA is TGCGCCAGCAGCTTGGTTGGCGGCACCGGGGAGCTGTTTTTT. This codes for CASSLVGGTGELFF. The V call is TRBV5-1, the J call TRBJ2-2, with unresolved D. V was trimmed by 0 bases and J by 4 bases, leaving 7 bases between them. Germline V lookup: CDR1 SGHRS, CDR2 YFSETQ. CDR3 length: 14 residues.

This chain uses TRBV30 with TRBJ2-1; possibly TRBD2 for D (7 bases). The germline gives CDR1 GTSNPN, CDR2 SVGIG (reference sequence). The CDR3 spans 16 residues. Trimming stripped 7 bases from V and 0 bases from J, with 19 bases between. The CDR3 bases are TGTGCCTCCCGAGGGGGGGTCGGGGGCTCCTACAATGAGCAGTTCTTC. Protein product: CASRGGVGGSYNEQFF. Looking up the rest from reference TRBV30 and TRBJ2-1 gives the full variable domain: SQTIHQWPATLVQPVGSPLSLECTVEGTSNPNLYWYRQAAGRGLQLLFYSVGIGQISSEVPQNLSASRPQDRQFILSSKKLLLSDSGFYLCASRGGVGGSYNEQFFGPGTRLTVL.

V usage is TRBV21-1 and J usage is TRBJ2-6; TRBD1 reflects the table's D call only, with no check against the DNA. TRBV21-1 corresponds to a pseudogene. The CDR3 is made up of 18 amino acids. CDR3 loop: CASSRAGTAISGANVLTF. Written as DNA, the CDR3 is TGTGCCAGCAGCAGAGCCGGGACAGCGATCTCTGGGGCCAACGTCCTGACTTTC.

J is TRBJ1-2 and V is TRBV27, with D uncertain. Trimming stripped 3 bases from V and 4 bases from J, with 12 bases between. Per the germline V gene, CDR1 is MNHEY and CDR2 is SMNVEV (reference sequence). There are 14 residues in the CDR3. CDR3 nucleotides: TGTGCCAGCAGTTTTAACACCCAGCCCTATGGCTACACCTTC. It yields the protein CASSFNTQPYGYTF.

The rearrangement uses TRBV7-2 and TRBJ1-2, with D unclear. V was clipped by 3 bases and J by 4 bases, with 9 bases between them. The germline CDR1 and CDR2 sequences are SGHTA and FQGNSA. The CDR3 is made up of 13 amino acids. The CDR3 DNA follows: TGTGCCAGCAGCTTCCCAGGAGCCTATGGCTACACCTTC. It yields the protein CASSFPGAYGYTF. Variable domain in full (rest from reference TRBV7-2 and TRBJ1-2): GAGVSQSPSNKVTEKGKDVELRCDPISGHTALYWYRQSLGQGLEFLIYFQGNSAPDKSGLPSDRFSAERTGGSVSTLTIQRTQQEDSAVYLCASSFPGAYGYTFGSGTRLTVV.

The CDR3 DNA sequence: TGTGCCAGCAGCTTCCTAGCGGGATGGGACACCGGGGAGCTGTTTTTT. Amino acid sequence: CASSFLAGWDTGELFF. This chain connects TRBV5-6 to TRBJ2-2; 9 bases agree with TRBD2. The germline gives CDR1 SGHDT, CDR2 YYEEEE. The CDR3 extends over 16 amino acids. Trimming at V came to 2 bases and at J to 3 bases, leaving 5 bases not matched to a gene.

V is TRBV5-6 and J is TRBJ2-7; D unresolved. The CDR3 runs 14 residues. Germline V lookup: CDR1 SGHDT, CDR2 YYEEEE. V was clipped by 5 bases and J by 3 bases, with 15 bases between them. CDR3 nucleotides: TGTGCCAGCAGTGGATTGCAGGCAAACTACGAGCAGTACTTC. As protein: CASSGLQANYEQYF.